One sample yielded the 25 T cell receptor beta chains listed below, sequenced in a study of regulatory T cells in long-lasting Graves disease. iRepertoire HTBI primers and Arm-PCR of CDR3 regions built TCR beta libraries. TCRdb processed the multiplex PCR reads anew with MiXCR; each CDR3 protein has one entry. The table includes a few hundred thousand distinct CDR3 sequences, about 13% detected once. Time point here: newly diagnosed GD, antithyroid drugs for less than 3 months. There was RNA extracted from PBMCs, and the TCR library was made from it. In addition, the sample was reused for a study of T cells in Graves' hyperthyroidism and ophthalmopathy.

The sample was peripheral blood mononuclear cells (PBMCs), taken at new diagnosis, from a patient treated with antithyroid drugs. These receptors all come from a man aged 25-45 years with Graves disease.

This clonotype was seen only a few times. The chain carries TRBV7-2 and TRBJ2-4; D perhaps matches TRBD2 (5 bases). The CDR3 has 18 residues. From germline, CDR1 is SGHTA and CDR2 FQGNSA. Between the trimmed V and J ends, which lost 5 bases and 0 bases, there was a span of 20 bases. In DNA, the CDR3 is TGTGCCAGCAGCCCCTATCGCGGGCTCGTTCTAGCCAAAAACATTCAGTACTTC. Protein: CASSPYRGLVLAKNIQYF.

To note about this clonotype: This may be a read error, as it is one base from a much larger clone. The genes are TRBV7-9 and TRBJ1-2; possibly TRBD1 for D (6 bases). Germline values: CDR1 SEHNR, CDR2 FQNEAQ (reference sequence). This CDR3 contains 13 residues. The CDR3, as DNA: TGTGTCAGCGGACCCGGGGGCCCATATGGCTACACCTTC. Protein sequence: CVSGPGGPYGYTF.

The table lists this clonotype with many counts. The chain combines TRBV12-3 or TRBV12-4 with TRBJ2-1, with D perhaps matching TRBD1 (6 bases). The CDR3 consists of 15 residues. V lost 6 bases, J lost 0 bases, and 12 bases lay in between. DNA of the CDR3: TGTGCCAGCAGCCCCGGGACAATCTCCTACAATGAGCAGTTCTTC. The encoded protein is CASSPGTISYNEQFF.

This clonotype was seen repeatedly, ten times or more. The chain has TRBV20-1 and TRBJ1-1, with 9 bases that match TRBD1. This CDR3 has 15 residues. The J segment lost 3 bases and the V segment lost 1 base, leaving 6 bases of the junction unmatched. From germline, CDR1 is DFQATT and CDR2 SNEGSKA (reference sequence). CDR3 DNA: TGCAGTGCTAGAGTTGCGACAGGGGGTTACACTGAAGCTTTCTTT. Its protein product is CSARVATGGYTEAFF.

This clonotype showed up many times. V and J are TRBV29-1 and TRBJ2-3, with D possibly matching TRBD1 (6 bases). Trimming stripped 7 bases from V and 0 bases from J, with 11 bases between. The CDR3 spans 13 residues. Germline CDR1 SQVTM, CDR2 ANQGSEA. This chain's CDR3 is CSAKTGSTDTQYF. The CDR3 bases are TGCAGCGCCAAGACAGGAAGCACAGATACGCAGTATTTT.

This clonotype has a handful of counts. This chain connects TRBV6-1 to TRBJ2-5, with D unresolved. V was trimmed by 7 bases and J by 0 bases, leaving 9 bases between them. Germline V lookup: CDR1 MNHNS, CDR2 SASEGT. This CDR3 is 13 amino acids long. In DNA form, the CDR3 reads TGTGCCAGCATGTTCAGGAACCAAGAGACCCAGTACTTC. Protein: CASMFRNQETQYF.

This clonotype has at least ten counts. The chain recombines TRBV12-3 or TRBV12-4 with TRBJ1-6; a weak D match, TRBD1 (5 bases). This CDR3 spans 14 amino acids. Trimming stripped 5 bases from V and 6 bases from J, with 11 bases between. CDR3 residues: CASSLKTVNSPLHF. CDR3 nucleotide sequence: TGTGCCAGCAGTCTTAAGACAGTTAATTCACCCCTCCACTTT.

The V call is TRBV7-9, the J call TRBJ2-1; 7 nucleotides align to TRBD2. The junction had 13 bases not matched to a gene; V was cut back by 5 bases and J by 0 bases. CDR3 size: 18 residues. Looked up from germline, CDR1 is SEHNR and CDR2 is FQNEAQ (reference sequence). In DNA form, the CDR3 reads TGTGCCAGCAGCCAAGAAAGCGGGATCCTTAGCTCCTACAATGAGCAGTTCTTC. Its protein is CASSQESGILSSYNEQFF.

This clonotype has a handful of counts. V is TRBV14 and J is TRBJ2-2, with D possibly matching TRBD1 (5 bases). The CDR3 extends over 12 amino acids. With 8 bases removed from V and 3 bases from J, the gap between germline ends came to 7 bases. Germline V gene data show CDR1 as SGHDN and CDR2 as FVKESK. The CDR3 protein is CASGADTGELFF. In nucleotides, the CDR3 is TGTGCCAGCGGGGCCGACACCGGGGAGCTGTTTTTT.

This clonotype was detected ten times or more. CDR3 sequence (DNA): TGTGCCAGCAGTTTAATCGGCCAAGAGACCCAGTACTTC. It translates to CASSLIGQETQYF. V usage is TRBV12-3 or TRBV12-4 and J usage is TRBJ2-5, with D uncertain. This CDR3 is 13 amino acids long. V was cut by 2 bases and J by 1 base, with 5 bases left in between.

This clonotype was counted at least ten times. The chain couples TRBV12-5 to TRBJ2-7; D is unclear. The CDR3 sequence is 12 residues long. V lost 6 bases, J lost 3 bases, and 9 bases lay in between. The germline CDR1 and CDR2 sequences are LGHNT and FRNRAP. CDR3 sequence reads: CASGPYGYEQYF. The CDR3 DNA reads TGTGCTAGTGGCCCCTACGGCTACGAGCAGTACTTC. Filled out from reference TRBV12-5 and TRBJ2-7, the complete variable domain reads DARVTQTPRHKVTEMGQEVTMRCQPILGHNTVFWYRQTMMQGLELLAYFRNRAPLDDSGMPKDRFSAEMPDATLATLKIQPSEPRDSAVYFCASGPYGYEQYFGPGTRLTVT.

This clonotype has ten or more counts. The chain uses TRBV15 and TRBJ2-7, with no clear D. The CDR3 sequence is 15 residues long. Germline V gene sequence: CDR1 LNHNV, CDR2 YYDKDF (reference sequence). V shed 0 bases and J shed 4 bases, with 13 bases lying between them. The CDR3 is CATSRDLGGPYEQYF. The DNA for the CDR3 is TGTGCCACCAGCAGAGATCTGGGCGGACCTTACGAGCAGTACTTC.

This clonotype was seen many times. CDR3 DNA sequence: TGTGCCAGCAGCACCGGGACTAGCGGGGCGAATGAGCAGTTCTTC. It yields the protein CASSTGTSGANEQFF. The rearrangement uses TRBV13 and TRBJ2-1, with 13 bases lining up with TRBD2. The CDR3 is 15 amino acids. Trimming at V came to 5 bases and at J to 7 bases, leaving 5 bases not matched to a gene. Germline-derived CDR1 and CDR2 are PRHDT and FYEKMQ (reference sequence).

This clonotype was picked up many times. V is TRBV27 and J is TRBJ1-1, with 8 nucleotides matching TRBD1. Looked up from germline, CDR1 is MNHEY and CDR2 is SMNVEV (reference sequence). CDR3 length: 13 residues. Losses at the gene ends were 3 bases for V and 5 bases for J; bases not matched to a gene: 2. The CDR3 protein is CASSLGQVTEAFF. The DNA of the CDR3 is TGTGCCAGCAGTTTGGGACAGGTGACTGAAGCTTTCTTT.

The chain is built from TRBV15 and TRBJ2-1, with TRBD1 matching 7 bases. V was clipped by 1 base and J by 5 bases; unmatched bases: 2. This CDR3 is built from 14 residues. The germline V gene has CDR1 LNHNV and CDR2 YYDKDF (reference sequence). CDR3 region: CATSRADRDNEQFF. CDR3 nucleotide sequence: TGTGCCACCAGCAGAGCCGACAGGGACAATGAGCAGTTCTTC.

This clonotype was observed a few times. The rearrangement uses TRBV5-6 and TRBJ2-5; TRBD2 might be the D (6 bases). CDR3 length: 16 amino acids. From germline, CDR1 is SGHDT and CDR2 YYEEEE. V gave up 3 bases and J gave up 1 base, with 16 bases separating them. The CDR3 loop is CASSSTLGGSQETQYF. As DNA, the CDR3 is TGTGCCAGCAGCTCCACCTTGGGGGGATCCCAAGAGACCCAGTACTTC.

The chain couples TRBV14 to TRBJ2-5, with unresolved D. The CDR3 covers 17 residues. V was clipped by 1 base and J by 2 bases, with 17 bases between them. In germline, CDR1 is SGHDN, CDR2 FVKESK. The CDR3 loop reads CASSQGVRFGSQETQYF. CDR3 DNA: TGTGCCAGCAGCCAAGGAGTAAGGTTCGGGTCACAAGAGACCCAGTACTTC.

Ten or more counts support this clonotype. This chain links TRBV7-9 with TRBJ1-2; 8 bases fit TRBD1. J gave up 10 bases and V 5 bases, and 24 bases lay outside the gene matches. Germline CDR1 is SEHNR and CDR2 is FQNEAQ (reference sequence). CDR3 size: 18 residues. CDR3 bases: TGTGCCAGCAGCCCAAACCTCTCCAGTGGACAGGGAACCACGGTCTACACCTTC. It translates to CASSPNLSSGQGTTVYTF.

The sample holds many counts of this clonotype. V and J are TRBV20-1 and TRBJ2-2, with D unresolved. Deletions cut 0 bases from V and 5 bases from J, with 7 bases between. Germline values: CDR1 DFQATT, CDR2 SNEGSKA (reference sequence). The CDR3 is 13 residues long. The CDR3 DNA follows: TGCAGTGCTAGAGAAGGGAAGACCGGGGAGCTGTTTTTT. It is translated as CSAREGKTGELFF.

This chain joins TRBV12-3 or TRBV12-4 and TRBJ1-5, with 7 bases matching TRBD1. This CDR3 is built from 15 residues. V gave up 5 bases and J gave up 4 bases; unmatched junction bases: 8. CDR3 sequence reads: CASSDSGTANQPQHF. Written as DNA, the CDR3 is TGTGCCAGCAGTGACTCCGGGACAGCTAATCAGCCCCAGCATTTT.

The sample holds many counts of this clonotype. V is TRBV11-2 and J is TRBJ2-2; tentative D call: TRBD2 (6 bases). The CDR3 has 13 residues. Trimming pared 5 bases from V and 5 bases from J, leaving 9 bases between. CDR1 SGHAT and CDR2 FQNNGV come from the germline V gene. As DNA, the CDR3 is TGTGCCAGCAGCCCCAGCGGGACCGGGGAGCTGTTTTTT. The encoded protein is CASSPSGTGELFF.

This clonotype was counted a few times. This chain joins TRBV19 and TRBJ2-5, with TRBD2 matching over 8 bases. Germline CDR1 is LNHDA and CDR2 is SQIVND (reference sequence). The CDR3 length is 13 residues. The ends lost 3 bases at V and 7 bases at J; junction bases unmatched: 4. CDR3 coding DNA: TGTGCCAGTAGTATGGGGACTAGTGGGACCCAGTACTTC. Translation gives CASSMGTSGTQYF.

This clonotype was detected only a few times. The chain links TRBV9 to TRBJ2-3; possible D gene TRBD2, 6 bases. The CDR3 extends over 15 amino acids. V dropped 0 bases and J dropped 1 base, with 9 bases sitting between them. Germline CDR1 is SGDLS and CDR2 is YYNGEE. CDR3 region: CASSVEGGGTDTQYF. In DNA, the CDR3 is TGTGCCAGCAGCGTAGAGGGCGGGGGCACAGATACGCAGTATTTT.

The chain recombines TRBV18 with TRBJ2-1, with a possible D match to TRBD2 (5 bases). There are 13 residues in the CDR3. Germline assignment: CDR1 KGHSH and CDR2 LQKENI. Trimming stripped 0 bases from V and 16 bases from J, with 16 bases between. The CDR3 DNA reads as TGTGCCAGCTCACCACCGGGAAAACCGGAGGCATTCTTC. Protein product: CASSPPGKPEAFF.

This clonotype was detected ten times or more. This chain uses TRBV18 with TRBJ2-1; no clear D gene. The V gene's germline CDR1 is KGHSH and CDR2 LQKENI. The CDR3 runs to 14 residues. With 5 bases removed from V and 2 bases from J, the gap between germline ends came to 10 bases. CDR3 residues: CASSATVTYNEQFF. The CDR3 DNA sequence: TGTGCCAGCTCAGCGACGGTTACCTACAATGAGCAGTTCTTC.